A selection of T cell receptor beta chains follows, all from one sample in a study of T cells expressing NK-cell markers. TCRdb re-analyzed the 5' RACE reads; it lists each CDR3 protein once, without DNA. The table gives about 460,000 distinct CDR3 sequences; the top ten clones make up around 1.4% of it. The sample taken for sequencing was blood T cells: a sorted CD56 or NKG2C T cell subset, CD4+ or CD8+ T cells, or bulk PBMC T cells (not recorded which). Receptors originate from a woman aged 50 to 65 in good health. CDR3s include the opening cysteine and the closing phenylalanine or tryptophan. Fields, in order: V gene, J gene, CDR3 length, CDR3 protein.

>TRBV12-5|TRBJ2-5|15
CASGLFQDSKETQYF
>TRBV24-1|TRBJ2-1|14
CATSDPRDYTRQFF
>TRBV12-3/TRBV12-4|TRBJ2-1|11
CASRKMNEQFF
>TRBV20-1|TRBJ2-5|14
CSARDAATSETQYF
>TRBV6-5|TRBJ2-7|12
CATTGTPYEQYF
>TRBV10-3|TRBJ2-5|15
CAIRSGTGDSSTQYF
>TRBV30|TRBJ1-2|12
CAWSVRSYGYTF
>TRBV2|TRBJ2-1|13
CASSTQGSNEQFF
>TRBV30|TRBJ2-1|12
CAWIPRVSEQFF
>TRBV6-5|TRBJ2-1|12
CASSQSRQGQFF
>TRBV24-1|TRBJ2-1|14
CATSDLGQLNEQFF
>TRBV3-1|TRBJ2-1|15
CASSLPAGVRNEQFF
>TRBV5-1|TRBJ1-5|14
CASSEDGGNQPQHF
>TRBV29-1|TRBJ2-1|16
CSVLTPTSGPYNEQFF
>TRBV10-2|TRBJ2-1|13
CAGGAGGPGEQFF
>TRBV6-6|TRBJ2-5|14
CASSPGPKGETQYF
>TRBV11-1|TRBJ2-1|17
CASSLVGARREWGEQFF
>TRBV7-9|TRBJ1-3|16
CASSFGPHSSGNTIYF
>TRBV11-2|TRBJ1-3|16
CASSLQGQNAGNTIYF
>TRBV10-3|TRBJ2-1|15
CAISEPKVGINEQFF
>TRBV25-1|TRBJ2-1|13
CASRGGGYNEQFF
>TRBV29-1|TRBJ2-3|17
CSVELGADRGRRNTQYF
>TRBV19|TRBJ2-1|19
CASSIALGLADSSYNEQFF
>TRBV12-3/TRBV12-4|TRBJ1-5|14
CASTPSRGAQPQHF
>TRBV7-6|TRBJ2-2|15
CASSGQGANTGELFF
>TRBV12-3/TRBV12-4|TRBJ1-1|11
CASSSYLEAFF
>TRBV10-3|TRBJ1-1|15
CAISGDRGSATEAFF
>TRBV5-4|TRBJ1-5|15
CASSLHGGDNQPQHF
>TRBV15|TRBJ1-5|14
CATSTGLSNQPQHF
>TRBV5-4|TRBJ2-3|19
CASSAGTAIAGETTNTQYF
>TRBV9|TRBJ2-3|15
CASSVEFAGTDTQYF
>TRBV28|TRBJ2-2|15
CATLPITRSPGELFF
>TRBV3-1|TRBJ2-1|14
CASSQDYALYEQFF
>TRBV11-2|TRBJ2-5|15
CASSRGQPGQETQYF
>TRBV20-1|TRBJ1-5|14
CSASARTGAVPQHF
>TRBV2|TRBJ2-1|15
CASLPSSGIYNEQFF
>TRBV7-2|TRBJ2-5|14
CASSSPGGWETQYF
>TRBV5-1|TRBJ2-3|14
CASRRQGTTDTQYF
>TRBV11-2|TRBJ2-4|15
CASSSLAGGSNIQYF
>TRBV7-9|TRBJ2-2|15
CASSLSTANTGELFF
>TRBV20-1|TRBJ2-2|17
CSARDLAGALNTGELFF
>TRBV7-2|TRBJ1-1|17
CASSSGTRATRNTEAFF
>TRBV15|TRBJ2-3|17
CATSRDQLLSSTDTQYF
>TRBV4-1|TRBJ2-7|12
CASLGTSREQYF
>TRBV9|TRBJ2-7|15
CASSRGTAASYEQYF
>TRBV20-1|TRBJ2-7|20
CSARTPQTPTGTRMWGEQYF
>TRBV9|TRBJ2-2|16
CASSVGVGRVTGELFF
>TRBV7-3|TRBJ2-1|17
CASSLAPSGRSYNEQFF
>TRBV27|TRBJ1-6|15
CASSRRQGGNSPLHF
>TRBV10-3|TRBJ2-3|16
CAISEPGQGQGDTQYF
>TRBV28|TRBJ2-6|20
CASSPPLAGQGVSGANVLTF
>TRBV20-1|TRBJ2-1|15
CSARVRGRTYNEQFF
>TRBV10-2|TRBJ2-3|14
CASTDRGGTDTQYF
>TRBV15|TRBJ2-1|16
CATSRVPSGRSNEQFF